These 31 T cell receptor beta chains originate from one sample sequenced in a study of identical twins. TCRdb re-derived calls from the 5' RACE reads in MiXCR, one entry per CDR3 protein. The data show 500,000 to 550,000 distinct CDR3 sequences, with 20% to 25% seen just once and 0.4% to 0.6% held by the top ten. This sample was shared with a second study, whose subject was yellow fever vaccine responses in identical twins.

Sequencing used CD4+ T cells sorted from blood. The receptors come from a woman aged 18-29 years in good health.

The V gene is TRBV12-3 or TRBV12-4, the J gene TRBJ1-2; D not resolved. CDR3 length: 14 amino acids. Trimming left V 5 bases short and J 4 bases short, with 14 bases between. The CDR3, as DNA: TGTGCCAGCAGTCTCATCGGACTGACCTATGGCTACACCTTC. Translated: CASSLIGLTYGYTF.

V usage is TRBV19 and J usage is TRBJ2-2, with unresolved D. Trimming shortened V by 5 bases and J by 5 bases, and 12 bases separated the two germline ends. CDR3 length: 14 residues. Germline V gene data show CDR1 as LNHDA and CDR2 as SQIVND (reference sequence). CDR3 nucleotide sequence: TGTGCCAGTAGTCCCTCCACAGTTACCGGGGAGCTGTTTTTT. Translating it yields CASSPSTVTGELFF.

The chain uses TRBV20-1 and TRBJ2-5, with D perhaps matching TRBD1 or TRBD2 (5 bases each). This CDR3 has 14 residues. V was clipped by 0 bases and J by 4 bases, with 12 bases between them. From germline, CDR1 is DFQATT and CDR2 SNEGSKA (reference sequence). CDR3 loop: CSARDGHSGETQYF. The CDR3 DNA sequence: TGCAGTGCTAGAGATGGACACAGCGGAGAGACCCAGTACTTC.

The rearrangement links TRBV28 to TRBJ2-2; D uncertain. V was pared by 7 bases and J by 0 bases, with 12 bases between. CDR1 is MDHEN, CDR2 SYDVKM, per germline. This CDR3 is built from 15 residues. As DNA, the CDR3 is TGTGCCAGCACCGCGGTTAGCACGAACACCGGGGAGCTGTTTTTT. Translating gives CASTAVSTNTGELFF.

This clonotype was observed a few times. This chain uses TRBV20-1 with TRBJ2-3, with D unclear. V lost 5 bases, J lost 2 bases, and 8 bases lay in between. The CDR3 contains 12 residues. CDR1 is DFQATT and CDR2 is SNEGSKA in the germline V gene (reference sequence). Written as DNA, the CDR3 is TGCAGTGCTTACCGGAACACAGATACGCAGTATTTT. Translated: CSAYRNTDTQYF.

Comments on this clonotype: Germline and junction disagree at one end, which may indicate a read error. The chain joins TRBV6-1 to TRBJ2-1; TRBD2 matches 9 bases. This CDR3 region has 15 residues. Germline-derived CDR1 and CDR2 are MNHNS and SASEGT. CDR3 nucleotides: TGTGCCAGCAGCGAAGGACTAGCGAGGGGGAATGAGCAGTTCTTC. Protein: CASSEGLARGNEQFF.

Only a few counts were recorded for this clonotype. The rearrangement joins TRBV7-9 to TRBJ1-1; TRBD1 might be the D (6 bases). The germline V and J ends were trimmed by 5 bases and 2 bases, with 12 bases remaining between them. Germline loops: CDR1 SEHNR, CDR2 FQNEAQ (reference sequence). The CDR3 length is 14 residues. The chain's CDR3 is CASSTRTVNTEAFF. Written as DNA, the CDR3 is TGTGCCAGCAGCACGAGGACAGTCAACACTGAAGCTTTCTTT.

V and J are TRBV20-1 and TRBJ1-1; TRBD1 aligns across 7 bases. J was trimmed by 1 base and V by 6 bases; bases with no gene match: 14. This CDR3 has 16 residues. Per the germline V gene, CDR1 is DFQATT and CDR2 is SNEGSKA (reference sequence). CDR3 DNA sequence: TGCAGTGCCCGGATTTGGACAGGACTGAAGAACACTGAAGCTTTCTTT. Its protein product is CSARIWTGLKNTEAFF.

This clonotype occurred once. The J gene is TRBJ1-1, the V gene TRBV6-1, with 11 bases aligning to TRBD1. V gave up 6 bases and J gave up 10 bases; unmatched junction bases: 1. The CDR3 spans 11 residues. CDR1 and CDR2 (germline): MNHNS, SASEGT. CDR3 residues: CASRDRGRAFF. For the CDR3, the DNA is TGTGCCAGCAGGGACAGGGGGCGAGCTTTCTTT.

The sample holds a few counts of this clonotype. This sequence joins TRBV7-2 and TRBJ2-6; TRBD1 aligns across 8 bases. This CDR3 spans 16 amino acids. J lost 7 bases, V lost 6 bases, and 11 bases had no gene match. Germline V lookup: CDR1 SGHTA, CDR2 FQGNSA. The CDR3 DNA is TGTGCCAGCAGTACGGACAGGGATCCTATTGCCAACGTCCTGACTTTC. This encodes CASSTDRDPIANVLTF.

The sample holds many counts of this clonotype. The chain carries TRBV12-3 or TRBV12-4 and TRBJ2-2; 8 bases are a match to TRBD1. The CDR3 is made up of 14 amino acids. The V segment lost 5 bases and the J segment 6 bases; nucleotides outside the gene matches: 5. CDR3 nucleotides: TGTGCCAGCAGTCTGCAGGGGGCTCCCGGGGAGCTGTTTTTT. Amino acids: CASSLQGAPGELFF.

This clonotype has a handful of counts. The chain has TRBV7-9 and TRBJ2-1, with D perhaps TRBD1 or TRBD2 (6 bases each). Trimming removed 2 bases from V and 8 bases from J, with 13 bases in between. Germline V gene data show CDR1 as SEHNR and CDR2 as FQNEAQ (reference sequence). CDR3 size: 14 residues. The CDR3 is CASSLLGGQYEQFF. Here the CDR3 DNA reads TGTGCCAGCAGCTTACTTGGGGGGCAGTATGAGCAGTTCTTC.

Remarks on this clonotype: The junction does not match germline at one end; this may be a read error. The chain is built from TRBV20-1 and TRBJ2-2; 12 bases agree with TRBD2. The CDR3 is 17 residues long. Germline-derived CDR1 and CDR2 are DFQATT and SNEGSKA (reference sequence). The CDR3: CSASDRTSGKNTGELFF. The CDR3 DNA is TGCAGCGCTAGCGATAGGACTAGCGGGAAGAACACCGGGGAGCTGTTTTTT.

V usage is TRBV28 and J usage is TRBJ1-5, with D unclear. V dropped 3 bases and J dropped 7 bases, with 16 bases sitting between them. CDR1 and CDR2 from the germline V gene are MDHEN and SYDVKM. This CDR3 is 15 amino acids long. CDR3 DNA: TGTGCCAGCAGTTTGTCTCGGGTTCCGGCCCAGCCCCAGCATTTT. Its translation is CASSLSRVPAQPQHF. Supplemented by reference TRBV28 and TRBJ1-5, the full variable domain reads DVKVTQSSRYLVKRTGEKVFLECVQDMDHENMFWYRQDPGLGLRLIYFSYDVKMKEKGDIPEGYSVSREKKERFSLILESASTNQTSMYLCASSLSRVPAQPQHFGDGTRLSIL.

This clonotype was detected only a few times. The chain employs TRBV11-3 and TRBJ2-1; 7 bases are a match to TRBD2. The germline V gene has CDR1 SGHNT and CDR2 YENEEA. The CDR3 is made up of 15 amino acids. V shed 5 bases and J 4 bases; nucleotides not matched to a gene: 8. CDR3 nucleotides: TGTGCCAGCAGCCGGCCGGGACTACCGTACAATGAGCAGTTCTTC. Its protein product is CASSRPGLPYNEQFF.

The chain couples TRBV28 to TRBJ1-2; the D gene is possibly TRBD1 (6 bases). This CDR3 has 15 residues. From germline, CDR1 is MDHEN and CDR2 SYDVKM. The V end lost 4 bases, the J end lost 5 bases, and 17 bases lay between the germline ends. Written as DNA, the CDR3 is TGTGCCAGCAGTTCTACAGGGTGGGGGCCATATGGCTACACCTTC. Translating it yields CASSSTGWGPYGYTF.

V usage is TRBV10-2 and J usage is TRBJ2-7; 8 bases line up with TRBD1. The CDR3 consists of 15 residues. Germline V gives CDR1 WSHSY, CDR2 SAAADI. V was clipped by 6 bases and J by 6 bases; unmatched bases: 13. CDR3 amino acids: CASSISGTGGPEQYF. In DNA, the CDR3 is TGCGCCAGCAGCATCTCCGGGACAGGTGGTCCCGAGCAGTACTTC.

CDR3 bases: TGTGCCAGCAGAAACCAGGGGGGCCCAGGTGAGCAGTTCTTC. Its protein is CASRNQGGPGEQFF. The chain has TRBV7-9 and TRBJ2-1; maybe TRBD1 (7 bases). V lost 6 bases, J lost 9 bases, and 18 bases lay in between. From germline, CDR1 is SEHNR and CDR2 FQNEAQ (reference sequence). The CDR3 is 14 residues long.

This clonotype was observed a handful of times. The chain recombines TRBV5-6 with TRBJ1-6; D call uncertain. CDR1 is SGHDT, CDR2 YYEEEE, per germline. Between the trimmed V and J ends, which lost 5 bases and 5 bases, there was a span of 17 bases. This CDR3 has 16 amino acids. CDR3 region: CASSQQGRSNNSPLHF. CDR3 sequence (DNA): TGTGCCAGCAGTCAACAAGGACGGAGCAATAATTCACCCCTCCACTTT.

There are a few counts of this clonotype. The V call is TRBV15, the J call TRBJ1-6; a weak D match, TRBD1 (6 bases). This CDR3 comprises 15 residues. Trimming took off 1 base at V and 7 bases at J, with 11 bases between the two ends. Germline assignment: CDR1 LNHNV and CDR2 YYDKDF (reference sequence). The CDR3 region is CATSRGGQGNSPLHF. The CDR3 DNA reads as TGTGCCACCAGCAGAGGGGGGCAGGGGAATTCACCCCTCCACTTT. The full variable domain, with the rest looked up from reference TRBV15 and TRBJ1-6, is DAMVIQNPRYQVTQFGKPVTLSCSQTLNHNVMYWYQQKSSQAPKLLFHYYDKDFNNEADTPDNFQSRRPNTSFCFLDIRSPGLGDTAMYLCATSRGGQGNSPLHFGNGTRLTVT.

This clonotype was seen at least ten times. The chain is built from TRBV5-4 and TRBJ2-3; TRBD1 matches 8 bases. The CDR3 length is 14 residues. The V and J ends lost 4 bases and 3 bases, in that order; junction bases with no gene match: 4. The germline gives CDR1 SGHNT, CDR2 YYREEE (reference sequence). In DNA form, the CDR3 reads TGTGCCAGCAGCCTCAGGACAGGGACAGATACGCAGTATTTT. It codes for CASSLRTGTDTQYF. The whole variable domain, filled in from reference TRBV5-4 and TRBJ2-3, reads ETGVTQSPTHLIKTRGQQVTLRCSSQSGHNTVSWYQQALGQGPQFIFQYYREEENGRGNFPPRFSGLQFPNYSSELNVNALELDDSALYLCASSLRTGTDTQYFGPGTRLTVL.

This chain uses TRBV11-2 with TRBJ2-3, with no clear D. Germline-derived CDR1 and CDR2 are SGHAT and FQNNGV. V lost 3 bases, J lost 5 bases, and 12 bases lay in between. The CDR3 extends over 14 amino acids. Here the CDR3 reads CASSFRDHGDTQYF. The CDR3 DNA sequence: TGTGCCAGCAGCTTTAGAGATCACGGAGATACGCAGTATTTT.

This clonotype has a handful of counts. The rearrangement uses TRBV5-1 and TRBJ2-6; unclear D gene. The V gene lost 0 bases and the J gene lost 2 bases, with 12 bases spanning the gap. Per germline, CDR1 SGHRS and CDR2 YFSETQ. The CDR3 length is 17 residues. CDR3: CASSLVWRKPGANVLTF. The CDR3, as DNA: TGCGCCAGCAGCTTGGTATGGCGAAAACCTGGGGCCAACGTCCTGACTTTC.

This clonotype was seen a few times. V usage is TRBV9 and J usage is TRBJ1-2; no definite D call. The CDR3 contains 14 residues. V was trimmed by 4 bases and J by 7 bases, leaving 17 bases between them. Per the germline V gene, CDR1 is SGDLS and CDR2 is YYNGEE. CDR3 sequence: CASSSAPELAGYTF. The DNA for the CDR3 is TGTGCCAGCAGCTCAGCCCCGGAGCTCGCTGGCTACACCTTC. The entire variable domain, with the rest obtained from reference TRBV9 and TRBJ1-2, is as follows: DSGVTQTPKHLITATGQRVTLRCSPRSGDLSVYWYQQSLDQGLQFLIQYYNGEERAKGNILERFSAQQFPDLHSELNLSSLELGDSALYFCASSSAPELAGYTFGSGTRLTVV.

The sample holds a few counts of this clonotype. This sequence joins TRBV6-1 and TRBJ2-7; the D call may be TRBD1 or TRBD2 (6 bases each). CDR1 and CDR2 from the germline V gene are MNHNS and SASEGT. The germline V and J ends were trimmed by 8 bases and 3 bases, with 17 bases remaining between them. CDR3 length: 14 residues. The CDR3 reads CASLPGGGLYEQYF. CDR3 nucleotides: TGTGCCAGCCTACCAGGAGGGGGACTCTACGAGCAGTACTTC.

The chain is built from TRBV6-2 or TRBV6-3 and TRBJ2-7, with 10 bases matching TRBD1. This CDR3 region has 14 residues. J was trimmed by 1 base and V by 6 bases; bases with no gene match: 3. Germline V gene data show CDR1 as MNHEY and CDR2 as SVGEGT. The CDR3 DNA reads as TGTGCCAGCAGCAGGACAGGGGGATCCTACGAGCAGTACGTC. This sequence encodes CASSRTGGSYEQYV.

There are a few counts of this clonotype. This chain links TRBV2 with TRBJ2-4; 9 bases line up with TRBD2. The germline gives CDR1 SNHLY, CDR2 FYNNEI. Trimming cost V 3 bases and J 5 bases; bases outside gene matches: 8. This CDR3 comprises 16 residues. The CDR3 loop is CASSDGSGRGENIQYF. CDR3 bases: TGTGCCAGCAGTGATGGTAGCGGGAGAGGGGAAAACATTCAGTACTTC.

This chain uses TRBV11-3 with TRBJ2-1; D unresolved. The CDR3 has 13 residues. Germline V gives CDR1 SGHNT, CDR2 YENEEA. The germline V and J ends were trimmed by 1 base and 8 bases, with 9 bases remaining between them. CDR3 nucleotide sequence: TGTGCCAGCAGCTTAGCCGGTCTCGATGAGCAGTTCTTC. It is translated as CASSLAGLDEQFF.

The chain employs TRBV20-1 and TRBJ2-4; D may be TRBD1 (6 bases). The CDR3 totals 15 residues. Per the germline V gene, CDR1 is DFQATT and CDR2 is SNEGSKA (reference sequence). Deletions cut 0 bases from V and 0 bases from J, with 9 bases between. The CDR3 DNA is TGCAGTGCTAGAGAGGGACATATAGCCAAAAACATTCAGTACTTC. Protein: CSAREGHIAKNIQYF.

The chain carries TRBV5-1 and TRBJ2-7, with D perhaps matching TRBD1 (5 bases). Trimming pared 1 base from V and 5 bases from J, leaving 10 bases between. Germline V gene data show CDR1 as SGHRS and CDR2 as YFSETQ. The CDR3 spans 13 residues. The CDR3, as DNA: TGCGCCAGCAGCTTGACAGGAGACCACGAGCAGTACTTC. Translation gives CASSLTGDHEQYF.

Only a few counts were recorded for this clonotype. The gene calls are TRBV20-1 and TRBJ2-7; 8 nucleotides agree with TRBD2. Germline V gives CDR1 DFQATT, CDR2 SNEGSKA (reference sequence). CDR3 length: 15 residues. J gave up 6 bases and V 4 bases, and 14 bases lay outside the gene matches. In nucleotides, the CDR3 is TGCAGTGCTAATCGACCGGGACTAGGAAGAATCGAGCAGTACTTC. The encoded protein is CSANRPGLGRIEQYF.